This TCR beta chain was sequenced for a study of T cells expressing NK-cell markers (dated by TCRdb to about 2020). About the full investigation: TCR beta-chain repertoires were profiled in sorted CD3+CD56+NKG2C+, CD3+CD56+NKG2C- and CD3+CD56-NKG2C+ T-cell subsets from roughly eight donors. Of the eight sequenced donors, seven were found to be HCMV-seropositive and one was found to be HCMV-seronegative. All eight donors whose samples were sequenced were randomly selected healthy volunteers, three of them men and five women. Sequencing of the libraries produced 2 x 150 bp reads on Illumina HiSeq 2000/2500, MiSeq or NextSeq. Overall results and qualifications from the work: In six donors, the dominant CD3+CD56+NKG2C+ clonotypes were found to rank among the top 10 CD8+ clonotypes and to make up about 1.0-7.5% of CD8+ T cells. Those dominant clonotypes were again the most abundant among CD3+CD56-NKG2C+ cells in several donors, at about 28.3-65%. Whether the expanded NKG2C-expressing T cell clones were specific for HCMV antigens was left unclear.

The reads were generated on an Illumina HiSeq 2000. The TCR beta cDNA libraries were made using 5'RACE template switching, a step that added both a universal primer site and unique molecular identifiers. Priming for cDNA synthesis came from the TCR beta constant segment, and two successive PCR amplification steps followed. Concerning the study's data processing: MIGEC was used to demultiplex reads and group reads by UMI, and MiTCR was used to assemble and quantify clonotypes. Only TCR cDNA sequences supported by at least two reads were kept to exclude erroneous sequences. The tcR package was used for downstream repertoire analysis, and clonotypes were matched across fractions by CDR3 nucleotide sequence plus V segment. Antigen specificity was annotated against VDJdb with VDJmatch, allowing one amino acid substitution in CDR3. TCRdb reprocessed the raw reads; every CDR3 protein sequence is a single record, and DNA is not supplied. It is TCRdb's table, rather than the study itself, that gives the V and J calls and clone size. This specimen's table enumerates a few hundred thousand distinct CDR3 sequences. The leading ten clones occupy 5% to 5.5% of the sample.

To determine HCMV serostatus, a commercial ELISA kit was used to detect HCMV-specific IgG in serum. Peripheral blood mononuclear cells were isolated from blood by Ficoll density gradient centrifugation. Based on the germline V gene (reference sequence), the CDR1 and CDR2 sequences are DFQATT and SNEGSKA. The CDR3 has 14 amino acids, counting the end cysteine and phenylalanine. Only the protein is on record. About this clonotype: The antigen it binds to is not known.

Source material: blood T cells: a sorted CD56 or NKG2C T cell subset, CD4+ or CD8+ T cells, or bulk PBMC T cells (not recorded which). The chain joins TRBV20-1 to TRBJ2-7; TCRdb's assignment of TRBD2 cannot be checked, as there is no DNA. This clonotype was sampled from a man between 18 and 69 years old in good health. The CDR3 is CSAPKLVRANEQYF.